This TCR beta chain was captured by sequencing in a study of T cells in Graves' hyperthyroidism and ophthalmopathy. Clinical symptoms, serum thyroxine and TRAb, thyroid ultrasound and orbital computed tomography were used for the diagnoses. What was amplified from RNA transcripts were TCR beta CDR3 regions. When the TCR CDR3 underwent first-round RT-PCR, the HTBI primer set was used. From the multiplex PCR reads, TCRdb called clonotypes with MiXCR, one entry per CDR3 protein. The sample lists about 520,000 distinct CDR3 sequences, around 22% occurring once. V dropped 11 bases and J dropped 4; count of bases not matched to a gene: 10. The CDR3 contains 15 residues. Germline V gives CDR1 SEHNR, CDR2 FQNEAQ (reference sequence).

The clonotype was recovered from a woman in her twenties or thirties with Graves' ophthalmopathy. The material sequenced was blood. The genes are TRBV7-9 and TRBJ2-2; the match to TRBD1 covers 10 bases. CDR3 loop: CARPTGGTSTGELFF. For the CDR3, the DNA is TGTGCCCGACCGACAGGGGGCACGTCCACCGGGGAGCTGTTTTTT.